This paragraph covers one T cell receptor (beta chain) sequence. As yet, its antigen is unknown. Measured with immunoSEQ multiplex PCR; TCRdb has only the in-frame clones, and not every one. This repertoire shows around 99,000 clones, roughly 91% found once; its top ten account for 1.5% to 2%. The data are from a study of graft-versus-host responses after intestinal transplantation. Study as a whole: Recipients obtained multivisceral, liver-intestinal, or isolated intestinal transplants.

The sequencing here drew on unstimulated CD8+ T cells sorted from spleen or lymph node cells, taken before intestinal transplant. The TCR originated in a human donor who received an intestinal transplant.

The CDR3 is CASSFSDTTEAFF. The CDR3, as DNA: TGTGCCAGCAGTTTCTCGGACACCACTGAAGCTTTCTTT. The chain couples TRBV6-5 to TRBJ1-1, with D tentatively TRBD1 (5 bases). Between the trimmed V and J ends, which lost 4 bases and 4 bases, there was a span of 10 bases. Per germline, CDR1 MNHEY and CDR2 SVGAGI. CDR3 size: 13 residues.